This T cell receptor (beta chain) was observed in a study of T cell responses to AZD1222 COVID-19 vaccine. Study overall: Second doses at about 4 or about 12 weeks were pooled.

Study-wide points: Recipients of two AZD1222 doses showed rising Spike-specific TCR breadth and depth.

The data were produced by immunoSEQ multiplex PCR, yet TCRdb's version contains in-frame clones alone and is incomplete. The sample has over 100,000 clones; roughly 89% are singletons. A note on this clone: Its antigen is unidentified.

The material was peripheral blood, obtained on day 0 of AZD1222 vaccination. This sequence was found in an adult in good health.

Here the CDR3 reads CASSGYTEAFF. The CDR3, as DNA: TGTGCCAGCAGTGGGTACACTGAAGCTTTCTTT. This chain connects TRBV2 to TRBJ1-1; D gene unclear. This CDR3 contains 11 residues. The germline V gene has CDR1 SNHLY and CDR2 FYNNEI. With 4 bases removed from V and 3 bases from J, the gap between germline ends came to 3 bases.